The T cell receptor (beta chain) described here comes from a study of lymphopenia after photon versus proton radiotherapy. Measured with immunoSEQ multiplex PCR; TCRdb has only the in-frame clones, and not every one. The profile covers tens of thousands of clones, with roughly 85% appearing a single time and 21% taken by the ten largest. As concerns this clone: Its antigen remains unidentified.

Study-level points and caveats: After the lymphocyte nadir, photon-treated repertoires showed oligoclonal expansion, especially of CD8+ Temra cells.

Sequenced here: peripheral blood, sampled from a patient treated with proton-based radiotherapy. The TCR originated in a woman in her 70s with pancreatic cancer.

The CDR3 loop is CASSQDVDSQETQYF. The CDR3 region has the DNA TGCGCCAGCAGCCAAGATGTGGACAGCCAAGAGACCCAGTACTTC. The genes are TRBV4-3 and TRBJ2-5, with D possibly TRBD1 on 6 matching bases. This CDR3 has 15 residues. Per the germline V gene, CDR1 is LGHNA and CDR2 is YSLEER. V was shortened by 0 bases and J by 1 base, with 9 bases between the two germline ends.